This is a list of T cell receptor beta chains from one sample in a study of Graves' ophthalmopathy and Graves' hyperthyroidism. TCRdb itself ran the multiplex PCR reads through MiXCR, one entry per CDR3 protein. The table shows roughly 400,000 distinct CDR3 sequences, with about 18% occurring only once. Sequences were obtained from peripheral blood. The receptors were sampled from an adult woman with stable Graves' hyperthyroidism. CDR3s include the opening cysteine and the closing phenylalanine or tryptophan. A D gene is named only where the DNA matches it firmly. Part of the rows lack a size; the others show once, few, many or a class for expanded clones.

CDR3 DNA: TGTGCCAGCAGCTCATTGACTAGCGGGAGGTCTATAGCCAAAAACATTCAGTACTTC; CDR3 protein: CASSSLTSGRSIAKNIQYF; clone size: many; V gene: TRBV11-2; J gene: TRBJ2-4; D gene: TRBD2
CDR3 DNA: TGTGCCAGCAGCCCTGTGGCAGACTATGGCTACACCTTC; CDR3 protein: CASSPVADYGYTF; clone size: many; V gene: TRBV11-2; J gene: TRBJ1-2; D gene: .
CDR3 DNA: TGCGCCAGCAGCCAAGTAACGGGGGACCCCGCAGTCTACGAGCAGTACTTC; CDR3 protein: CASSQVTGDPAVYEQYF; clone size: many; V gene: TRBV4-1; J gene: TRBJ2-7; D gene: .
CDR3 DNA: TGTGCCAGCTCACCAGCTACAGGGGGCGCGAGTGAAAAACTGTTTTTT; CDR3 protein: CASSPATGGASEKLFF; clone size: .; V gene: TRBV18; J gene: TRBJ1-4; D gene: TRBD1
CDR3 DNA: TGTGCCAGCAGTGAACAACCCTTGGACAGGGTCTACACCTTC; CDR3 protein: CASSEQPLDRVYTF; clone size: many; V gene: TRBV2; J gene: TRBJ1-2; D gene: TRBD1
CDR3 DNA: TGCAGTGCCCGGACAGGGGGAACCCACGAGCAGTACTTC; CDR3 protein: CSARTGGTHEQYF; clone size: many; V gene: TRBV20-1; J gene: TRBJ2-7; D gene: TRBD1
CDR3 DNA: TGCGCCAGCAGTGGGGGAGGGCGCCAACGGGAGACCCAGTACTTC; CDR3 protein: CASSGGGRQRETQYF; clone size: many; V gene: TRBV10-2; J gene: TRBJ2-5; D gene: TRBD2
CDR3 DNA: TGCAGTGCTAGAACTCTGACTAGCGGTAAACCTACCTACGAGCAGTACTTC; CDR3 protein: CSARTLTSGKPTYEQYF; clone size: .; V gene: TRBV20-1; J gene: TRBJ2-7; D gene: TRBD2
CDR3 DNA: TGTGCCAGCAGCCCCCCGCCTAGCGGTCAAGAGACCCAGTACTTC; CDR3 protein: CASSPPPSGQETQYF; clone size: many; V gene: TRBV2; J gene: TRBJ2-5; D gene: TRBD2
CDR3 DNA: TGTGCCAGCAGTTACCCCGGAACAAGACTAGCGGGCATCCAGGGAGATACGCAGTATTTT; CDR3 protein: CASSYPGTRLAGIQGDTQYF; clone size: .; V gene: TRBV6-2/TRBV6-3; J gene: TRBJ2-3; D gene: TRBD2
CDR3 DNA: TGTGCCACCAGTGATTCGGGTAGCTCCTACGAGCAGTACTTC; CDR3 protein: CATSDSGSSYEQYF; clone size: many; V gene: TRBV24-1; J gene: TRBJ2-7; D gene: .
CDR3 DNA: TGTGCCTGCAGTTACTCGACCGGGGAGCTGTTTTTT; CDR3 protein: CACSYSTGELFF; clone size: few; V gene: TRBV6-2/TRBV6-3; J gene: TRBJ2-2; D gene: .
CDR3 DNA: TGTGCCAGCAGTTACTCCCACAGGGACGACGAGCAGTACTTC; CDR3 protein: CASSYSHRDDEQYF; clone size: few; V gene: TRBV6-5; J gene: TRBJ2-7; D gene: .
CDR3 DNA: TGTGCCAGCAGCCAAATCCTTTCCGGGGAGCTGTTTTTT; CDR3 protein: CASSQILSGELFF; clone size: many; V gene: TRBV7-2; J gene: TRBJ2-2; D gene: .
CDR3 DNA: TGTTCCAGCAGCTTGGAAGGGACATACAACTACACCTTC; CDR3 protein: CSSSLEGTYNYTF; clone size: .; V gene: TRBV7-9; J gene: TRBJ1-2; D gene: .
CDR3 DNA: TGTGCCAGCAGTTACGGTCCAGGGGAGAACACTGAAGCTTTCTTT; CDR3 protein: CASSYGPGENTEAFF; clone size: once; V gene: TRBV6-5; J gene: TRBJ1-1; D gene: .
CDR3 DNA: TGTGCCAGCAGTTTTGGGACACTTTCCTACGAGCAGTACTTC; CDR3 protein: CASSFGTLSYEQYF; clone size: .; V gene: TRBV28; J gene: TRBJ2-7; D gene: .
CDR3 DNA: TGTGCCAGCAGAGCCGGGACAGAAGAGACCCAGTACTTC; CDR3 protein: CASRAGTEETQYF; clone size: many; V gene: TRBV2; J gene: TRBJ2-5; D gene: TRBD1
CDR3 DNA: TGTGCCAGCAGCCAAGATCCCGGTGGCAATCAGCCCCAGCATTTT; CDR3 protein: CASSQDPGGNQPQHF; clone size: many; V gene: TRBV4-2; J gene: TRBJ1-5; D gene: .
CDR3 DNA: TGTGCCAGCAGCCAAGATATCAGGGTCGACAATCAGCCCCAGCATTTT; CDR3 protein: CASSQDIRVDNQPQHF; clone size: .; V gene: TRBV4-2; J gene: TRBJ1-5; D gene: .
CDR3 DNA: TGTGCCATCAGTGGGGATACCTCTGGGGCCAACGTCCTGACTTTC; CDR3 protein: CAISGDTSGANVLTF; clone size: few; V gene: TRBV10-3; J gene: TRBJ2-6; D gene: .
CDR3 DNA: TGTGCCAGCAGCTTAGTCACAGGTCAGCCCCAGCATTTT; CDR3 protein: CASSLVTGQPQHF; clone size: many; V gene: TRBV7-9; J gene: TRBJ1-5; D gene: .
CDR3 DNA: TGTGCCAGCTCAACCCGGGGGGCCGTCCTGTACGAGCAGTACTTC; CDR3 protein: CASSTRGAVLYEQYF; clone size: .; V gene: TRBV18; J gene: TRBJ2-7; D gene: .
CDR3 DNA: TGTGCCAGCAGCTTAGTGGCTATCGGCTTATACGATCAGTACTTC; CDR3 protein: CASSLVAIGLYDQYF; clone size: once; V gene: TRBV7-2; J gene: TRBJ2-7; D gene: .
CDR3 DNA: TGTGCCAGCAGCCTCCTCGGGACAGGGTTGAACGAGCAGTACTTC; CDR3 protein: CASSLLGTGLNEQYF; clone size: .; V gene: TRBV7-6; J gene: TRBJ2-7; D gene: TRBD1
CDR3 DNA: TGTGCCAGCAGCTTTCAGACAGGGGTAATGAACACTGAAGCTTTCTTT; CDR3 protein: CASSFQTGVMNTEAFF; clone size: few; V gene: TRBV5-5; J gene: TRBJ1-1; D gene: TRBD1
CDR3 DNA: TGTGCCAGCAGCGAATACCGGGACAGGAACACTGAAGCTTTCTTT; CDR3 protein: CASSEYRDRNTEAFF; clone size: many; V gene: TRBV12-3/TRBV12-4; J gene: TRBJ1-1; D gene: TRBD1
CDR3 DNA: TGTGCCAGCAGCTTTATCCCCGGGACCCCCTACGAGCAGTACTTC; CDR3 protein: CASSFIPGTPYEQYF; clone size: .; V gene: TRBV6-1; J gene: TRBJ2-7; D gene: .
CDR3 DNA: TGTGCCAGCGGGGCCTCGGACACTGAAGCTTTCTTT; CDR3 protein: CASGASDTEAFF; clone size: many; V gene: TRBV24-1; J gene: TRBJ1-1; D gene: .
CDR3 DNA: TGTGCCATCAGTCCGGGCGGGGAGCTGTTTTTT; CDR3 protein: CAISPGGELFF; clone size: many; V gene: TRBV10-3; J gene: TRBJ2-2; D gene: .
CDR3 DNA: TGTGCCAGCAGTTCAAGTCGGACAGGACAGGGGGCCGATCAGCCCCAGCATTTT; CDR3 protein: CASSSSRTGQGADQPQHF; clone size: many; V gene: TRBV2; J gene: TRBJ1-5; D gene: TRBD1
CDR3 DNA: TGTGCCAGCAGTTTTCGGCTGCTCAACTATGGCTACACCTTC; CDR3 protein: CASSFRLLNYGYTF; clone size: .; V gene: TRBV12-3/TRBV12-4; J gene: TRBJ1-2; D gene: .
CDR3 DNA: TGTGCCAGCACCCTTCGGGAAGGGGTCTATGGCTACACCTTC; CDR3 protein: CASTLREGVYGYTF; clone size: many; V gene: TRBV2; J gene: TRBJ1-2; D gene: .
CDR3 DNA: TGTGCCAGCTCACTTAACGGGGTCCGGGGCACGAACACCGGGGAGCTGTTTTTT; CDR3 protein: CASSLNGVRGTNTGELFF; clone size: .; V gene: TRBV18; J gene: TRBJ2-2; D gene: .
CDR3 DNA: TGTGCTAGCAGTGAATCTGGCGGATTCTCTGGAAACACCATATATTTT; CDR3 protein: CASSESGGFSGNTIYF; clone size: .; V gene: TRBV6-1; J gene: TRBJ1-3; D gene: .
CDR3 DNA: TGCGCCAGCAGCCAGACAGGGTCCCCAATATCGACCCAGTACTTC; CDR3 protein: CASSQTGSPISTQYF; clone size: many; V gene: TRBV4-1; J gene: TRBJ2-5; D gene: TRBD1
CDR3 DNA: TGTGCCAGCAGTTACTTAGACAGCGAGCAGTACTTC; CDR3 protein: CASSYLDSEQYF; clone size: many; V gene: TRBV6-2/TRBV6-3; J gene: TRBJ2-7; D gene: .
CDR3 DNA: TGTGCCAGCAGTTTATATATCGTCAGTAATAGTGAAGCTTTCTTT; CDR3 protein: CASSLYIVSNSEAFF; clone size: many; V gene: TRBV12-3/TRBV12-4; J gene: TRBJ1-1; D gene: .
CDR3 DNA: TGCGCCAGCAGCCACACAGGGAGTGGCTACACCTTC; CDR3 protein: CASSHTGSGYTF; clone size: many; V gene: TRBV4-3; J gene: TRBJ1-2; D gene: .
CDR3 DNA: TGTGCCATCAGTGAGCCGGGAATTAAAGAGACCCAGTACTTC; CDR3 protein: CAISEPGIKETQYF; clone size: many; V gene: TRBV10-3; J gene: TRBJ2-5; D gene: .
CDR3 DNA: TGCAGTGCCCCCGGGAAGGGCACAGGGGGCTCGATGGTGGGCAATCAGCCCCAGCATTTT; CDR3 protein: CSAPGKGTGGSMVGNQPQHF; clone size: .; V gene: TRBV20-1; J gene: TRBJ1-5; D gene: TRBD1
CDR3 DNA: TGTGCCACCAGCAGAGAGGGACTAGCGACAACCAAAAACATTCAGTACTTC; CDR3 protein: CATSREGLATTKNIQYF; clone size: many; V gene: TRBV15; J gene: TRBJ2-4; D gene: TRBD2
CDR3 DNA: TGTGCCAGCAGCTCAGTCAGGGGGCGCCTGTATCAGCCCCAGCATTTT; CDR3 protein: CASSSVRGRLYQPQHF; clone size: few; V gene: TRBV11-1; J gene: TRBJ1-5; D gene: TRBD1
CDR3 DNA: TGTGCCTGGAGTCATCCACGACTAGCGGGAGTCGAGCAGTACTTC; CDR3 protein: CAWSHPRLAGVEQYF; clone size: many; V gene: TRBV30; J gene: TRBJ2-7; D gene: TRBD2
CDR3 DNA: TGTGCCAGCAGTTACCTGGACATTCAGTACTTC; CDR3 protein: CASSYLDIQYF; clone size: .; V gene: TRBV6-5; J gene: TRBJ2-4; D gene: .
CDR3 DNA: TGTGCCAATAGTATTTACGCGGACATGAACACTGAAGCTTTCTTT; CDR3 protein: CANSIYADMNTEAFF; clone size: many; V gene: TRBV19; J gene: TRBJ1-1; D gene: .
CDR3 DNA: TGCAGCGTTGAAGCGAGAAGCGGCCAAGAGACCCAGTACTTC; CDR3 protein: CSVEARSGQETQYF; clone size: many; V gene: TRBV29-1; J gene: TRBJ2-5; D gene: .